Each of the 20 T cell receptor beta chains below was sequenced from the same sample in a study of post-analysis software for immune sequencing data. Study observations and caveats: Elevated frequency relative to controls characterized four to six TRBV segments in patients, TRBV5-6, TRBV5-1 and TRBV20-1 among them.

TCR beta cDNA libraries included unique molecular identifiers. MiXCR, run by TCRdb on the PCR reads, gives a single entry per CDR3 protein. The sample carries roughly 650,000 distinct CDR3 sequences, roughly three fifths recorded once. For these receptors, no antigen is known. The specimen sequenced was blood. The source is a girl aged 2-9 years with multiple sclerosis.

J is TRBJ2-5 and V is TRBV15; 8 nucleotides line up with TRBD2. The V segment lost 1 base and the J segment 1 base; nucleotides outside the gene matches: 8. Germline V lookup: CDR1 LNHNV, CDR2 YYDKDF (reference sequence). The CDR3 runs 17 residues. In nucleotides, the CDR3 is TGTGCCACCAGCAGAGCGCGGGTAGCGGGGCCCCAAGAGACCCAGTACTTC. It yields the protein CATSRARVAGPQETQYF. The full variable domain, with the rest looked up from reference TRBV15 and TRBJ2-5, is DAMVIQNPRYQVTQFGKPVTLSCSQTLNHNVMYWYQQKSSQAPKLLFHYYDKDFNNEADTPDNFQSRRPNTSFCFLDIRSPGLGDTAMYLCATSRARVAGPQETQYFGPGTRLLVL.

This chain links TRBV20-1 with TRBJ1-2; 7 bases are a match to TRBD1. This CDR3 has 12 amino acids. Per the germline V gene, CDR1 is DFQATT and CDR2 is SNEGSKA (reference sequence). CDR3 bases: TGCAGGGGGGGAGGGGGCGACTATGGCTACACCTTC. Translated: CRGGGGDYGYTF.

This clonotype showed up just a few times. This rearrangement joins TRBV29-1 to TRBJ1-2; D remains unclear. V shed 2 bases and J shed 2 bases, with 3 bases lying between them. This CDR3 is built from 11 residues. The germline gives CDR1 SQVTM, CDR2 ANQGSEA. The CDR3 sequence: CSVEQNYGYTF. CDR3 sequence (DNA): TGCAGCGTTGAACAAAACTATGGCTACACCTTC.

The V gene is TRBV20-1, the J gene TRBJ2-1; possibly TRBD1 or TRBD2 for D (5 bases each). Germline lookup yields CDR1 DFQATT and CDR2 SNEGSKA (reference sequence). V lost 5 bases, J lost 1 base, and 24 bases lay in between. This CDR3 spans 18 amino acids. The CDR3 coding sequence is TGCAGTGCTCAACCTACTTCCCTAGCAGGGTCATCCTACAATGAGCAGTTCTTC. Its protein product is CSAQPTSLAGSSYNEQFF.

The CDR3, as DNA: TGTGCCAGCAGTGAGTCAGGGTTCGATGGCTACACCTTC. It is translated as CASSESGFDGYTF. V is TRBV6-1 and J is TRBJ1-2, with TRBD1 as a possible D gene (5 bases). CDR1 and CDR2 (germline): MNHNS, SASEGT. This CDR3 comprises 13 residues. The V and J ends lost 3 bases and 6 bases respectively, with 11 bases between them.

This clonotype was detected only once. The rearrangement joins TRBV6-5 to TRBJ2-1; no definite D call. This CDR3 is 15 amino acids long. Trimming removed 4 bases from V and 4 bases from J, with 14 bases in between. The germline V gene has CDR1 MNHEY and CDR2 SVGAGI. CDR3 sequence: CASSSPRLEYNEQFF. The CDR3 bases are TGTGCCAGCAGTTCCCCTAGACTGGAATACAATGAGCAGTTCTTC.

The chain recombines TRBV25-1 with TRBJ2-5; 9 bases fit TRBD2. CDR1 and CDR2 from the germline V gene are MGHDK and SYGVNS. With 1 base clipped from V and 2 bases from J, the junction kept 5 bases outside the gene matches. This CDR3 contains 16 residues. Written as DNA, the CDR3 is TGTGCCAGCAGTGAATTTCCTAGCGGGGAGCAAGAGACCCAGTACTTC. Encoded protein: CASSEFPSGEQETQYF.

This chain links TRBV20-1 with TRBJ2-1, with 10 bases aligning to TRBD2. The junction had 13 bases not matched to a gene; V was cut back by 3 bases and J by 5 bases. The CDR3 is made up of 17 amino acids. CDR1 and CDR2 from the germline V gene are DFQATT and SNEGSKA (reference sequence). CDR3 sequence: CSASGGASGRGDNEQFF. The CDR3 nucleotides read TGCAGTGCTAGTGGCGGGGCTAGCGGGAGAGGGGACAATGAGCAGTTCTTC.

This clonotype was seen just once. This sequence joins TRBV4-3 and TRBJ2-2, with 12 bases lining up with TRBD2. Germline values: CDR1 LGHNA, CDR2 YSLEER. Trimming took 3 bases from V and 4 from J; bases not matched to a gene: 3. The CDR3 runs to 16 residues. CDR3 nucleotides: TGCGCCAGCAGCCATCTGACTAGCGGGGGCACCGGGGAGCTGTTTTTT. As protein: CASSHLTSGGTGELFF.

V usage is TRBV5-4 and J usage is TRBJ2-7; the match to TRBD1 covers 10 bases. Judging by the DNA end, TRBJ2-5 fits better; the J call may be wrong. The CDR3 contains 16 residues. Germline V gives CDR1 SGHNT, CDR2 YYREEE (reference sequence). DNA of the CDR3: TGTGCCAGCAGCGCGGACCGGGACAGGGGACGAGAGACCCAGTACTTC. Translating gives CASSADRDRGRETQYF.

This clonotype was detected only a few times. The chain has TRBV29-1 and TRBJ2-1; D possibly matches TRBD1 or TRBD2 (5 bases each). Trimming stripped 3 bases from V and 5 bases from J, with 14 bases between. Germline assignment: CDR1 SQVTM and CDR2 ANQGSEA. The CDR3 loop spans 14 amino acids. The CDR3 DNA follows: TGCAGCGTTGAGATCGGGACGGCGAACAATGAGCAGTTCTTC. Translating gives CSVEIGTANNEQFF.

The DNA of the CDR3 is TGCGCCAGCAGCTTGGTTTCCCCCGGGGGCACTGAAGCTTTCTTT. This translates into CASSLVSPGGTEAFF. The chain links TRBV5-1 to TRBJ1-1; a possible D gene is TRBD1 (5 bases). With 0 bases removed from V and 4 bases from J, the gap between germline ends came to 13 bases. CDR1 and CDR2 from the germline V gene are SGHRS and YFSETQ. The CDR3 extends over 15 amino acids. Complete variable domain (other parts from reference TRBV5-1 and TRBJ1-1): KAGVTQTPRYLIKTRGQQVTLSCSPISGHRSVSWYQQTPGQGLQFLFEYFSETQRNKGNFPGRFSGRQFSNSRSEMNVSTLELGDSALYLCASSLVSPGGTEAFFGQGTRLTVV.

This clonotype was seen only a few times. This chain joins TRBV28 and TRBJ2-3, with 11 positions matching TRBD2. Germline CDR1 is MDHEN and CDR2 is SYDVKM. With 8 bases clipped from V and 5 bases from J, the junction kept 9 bases outside the gene matches. The CDR3 spans 15 residues. The CDR3 here is CASLLAGERGDTQYF. CDR3 coding DNA: TGTGCCAGCCTACTAGCGGGGGAGAGGGGAGATACGCAGTATTTT.

This clonotype was observed once. The V and J genes are TRBV6-1 and TRBJ2-5, with D maybe TRBD2 (6 bases). V lost 7 bases and J 4 bases, leaving 13 bases between the germline ends. The CDR3 covers 13 residues. CDR1 is MNHNS and CDR2 is SASEGT in the germline V gene. In nucleotides, the CDR3 is TGTGCCAGCACTGCACACGGGAGAGAGACCCAGTACTTC. It yields the protein CASTAHGRETQYF.

In this sample, this clonotype turned up a few times. The chain employs TRBV20-1 and TRBJ1-6; D is perhaps TRBD1 (6 bases). Between the trimmed V and J ends, which lost 3 bases and 10 bases, there was a span of 13 bases. The CDR3 contains 13 residues. Germline CDR1 DFQATT, CDR2 SNEGSKA (reference sequence). The CDR3 nucleotides are TGCAGTGCTAGGCCGGGTGGGACATCACCCCTCCACTTT. As protein: CSARPGGTSPLHF.

There are a few counts of this clonotype. V gene TRBV7-9 combines with J gene TRBJ1-2, with 9 bases that match TRBD1. The germline V gene encodes CDR1 SEHNR and CDR2 FQNEAQ (reference sequence). V lost 7 bases and J lost 6; bases outside the gene matches: 9. The CDR3 covers 14 residues. CDR3 sequence: CASTKKTGGNGYTF. CDR3 DNA: TGTGCCAGCACCAAAAAAACAGGGGGCAATGGCTACACCTTC.

This clonotype has only a few counts. The chain has TRBV15 and TRBJ1-2; TRBD1 matches at 10 bases. Germline CDR1 LNHNV, CDR2 YYDKDF (reference sequence). This CDR3 is 14 amino acids long. V lost 3 bases and J lost 7; bases outside the gene matches: 5. The CDR3 region is CATSRKGQGRGYTF. CDR3 in DNA: TGTGCCACCAGCAGGAAGGGACAGGGGCGTGGCTACACCTTC.

This chain links TRBV5-1 with TRBJ2-1; unclear D gene. The CDR3 length is 15 residues. Germline loops: CDR1 SGHRS, CDR2 YFSETQ. V lost 0 bases and J lost 0, with 7 bases in between. CDR3 nucleotide sequence: TGCGCCAGCAGCTTGGAAGACCACTCCTACAATGAGCAGTTCTTC. This gives the protein CASSLEDHSYNEQFF. The full variable domain, rest sourced from reference TRBV5-1 and TRBJ2-1, is KAGVTQTPRYLIKTRGQQVTLSCSPISGHRSVSWYQQTPGQGLQFLFEYFSETQRNKGNFPGRFSGRQFSNSRSEMNVSTLELGDSALYLCASSLEDHSYNEQFFGPGTRLTVL.

V usage is TRBV5-1 and J usage is TRBJ2-1; 12 bases line up with TRBD2. Trimming cost V 4 bases and J 0 bases; bases outside gene matches: 8. There are 18 residues in the CDR3. Germline V gene data show CDR1 as SGHRS and CDR2 as YFSETQ. Here the CDR3 DNA reads TGCGCCAGCAGCCCGGGACTAGCGGGTCGAAGCTCCTACAATGAGCAGTTCTTC. It encodes CASSPGLAGRSSYNEQFF.

CDR3 DNA sequence: TGTGCCAGCAGCTCTACCGGGCCGAAAGAGACCCAGTACTTC. Its translation is CASSSTGPKETQYF. The V call is TRBV7-9, the J call TRBJ2-5; D remains ambiguous. The CDR3 consists of 14 residues. The germline V gene has CDR1 SEHNR and CDR2 FQNEAQ (reference sequence). V lost 4 bases, J lost 3 bases, and 12 bases lay in between.